This T cell receptor (beta chain) stems from a study of T cell responses to AZD1222 COVID-19 vaccine. Study-wide findings and caveats: Scientists sampled the repertoires only once the peak T cell response had passed. Spike-specific TCR breadth and depth rose after two AZD1222 doses. Females outnumbered males among donors, who were mostly white British; clonal diversity was possibly underestimated. Among spike-specific TCRs, nearly half reportedly target unmutated variant regions.

The CDR3 extends over 13 amino acids. With V trimmed by 3 bases and J by 11 bases, 5 bases remained unmatched. The germline V gene has CDR1 SGHRS and CDR2 YFSETQ. A remark on this clone: The antigen is undetermined.

TCRdb keeps only in-frame clones here, not all; method: immunoSEQ multiplex PCR. This sample yields about 84,000 clones, of which around 90% are seen a single time; about 1.6% belongs to the top ten. This TCR was sampled from an adult in good health. The chain recombines TRBV5-1 with TRBJ1-6; 7 nucleotides agree with TRBD1. Sequences were derived from peripheral blood, sampled on day 0 of AZD1222 vaccination. This chain's CDR3 is CASSSTGDPPLHF. The CDR3 nucleotides read TGCGCCAGCAGCTCAACAGGGGATCCACCCCTCCACTTT. The variable domain in full, with the rest retrieved from reference TRBV5-1 and TRBJ1-6, is KAGVTQTPRYLIKTRGQQVTLSCSPISGHRSVSWYQQTPGQGLQFLFEYFSETQRNKGNFPGRFSGRQFSNSRSEMNVSTLELGDSALYLCASSSTGDPPLHFGNGTRLTVT.